A selection of T cell receptor beta chains follows, all from one sample in a study of cytomegalovirus exposure and HLA in healthy donors. Sequenced by immunoSEQ multiplex PCR; TCRdb stores in-frame clones only, minus some. Of approximately 100,000 clones in the sample, 60% to 80% were seen once. The sample taken for sequencing was PBMCs. The receptors were gathered from a female donor in good health and CMV-seronegative. Both conserved end residues are part of each CDR3. The order of the fields is D gene, clone size, J gene, V gene, CDR3 protein, CDR3 DNA. A D gene is named only where the DNA matches it firmly. Where a row states a size, it is once, few, many or the class of an expanded clone; other rows omit it.

>TRBD1|NA|TRBJ1-2|TRBV6-1
CATGTDTNYGYTF
TGTGCCACCGGGACAGACACTAACTATGGCTACACCTTC
>TRBD1|NA|TRBJ1-1|TRBV5-4
CASSLLPYRDSNTEAFF
TGTGCCAGCAGCCTACTGCCTTACCGGGACAGTAACACTGAAGCTTTCTTT
>TRBD2|once|TRBJ2-7|TRBV9
CASSSSSGLGSYEQYF
TGTGCCAGCAGCTCATCTAGCGGCTTGGGCTCCTACGAGCAGTACTTC
>NA|once|TRBJ2-6|TRBV10-3
CAISDRGTVASGANVLTF
TGTGCCATCAGTGACCGCGGGACAGTCGCTTCAGGGGCCAACGTCCTGACTTTC
>TRBD2|NA|TRBJ2-7|TRBV25-1
CASSGLTQRGSYEQYF
TGTGCCAGCAGTGGACTCACCCAGCGGGGATCCTACGAGCAGTACTTC
>NA|NA|TRBJ1-3|TRBV27
CASSLAGFAGNTIYF
TGTGCCAGCAGTTTAGCGGGGTTCGCTGGAAACACCATATATTTT
>NA|NA|TRBJ2-5|TRBV28
CASSFLEQVGGAETQYF
TGTGCCAGCAGTTTCCTGGAACAGGTTGGGGGGGCAGAGACCCAGTACTTC
>NA|few|TRBJ1-5|TRBV19
CASSGGSSSNQPQHF
TGTGCCAGTAGTGGGGGCTCGTCTAGCAATCAGCCCCAGCATTTT
>TRBD1|NA|TRBJ2-2|TRBV6-5
CASSSYRGNTGELFF
TGTGCCAGCAGTTCGTACAGGGGGAACACCGGGGAGCTGTTTTTT
>NA|NA|TRBJ2-7|TRBV7-9
CASSPGYEQYF
TGTGCCAGCAGCCCAGGGTATGAGCAGTACTTC
>NA|NA|TRBJ2-7|TRBV29-1
CSVEQGGEQYF
TGCAGCGTTGAACAGGGAGGCGAGCAGTACTTC
>TRBD2|NA|TRBJ2-3|TRBV18
CASSASGIETDTQYF
TGTGCCAGCTCAGCTAGCGGGATCGAGACAGATACGCAGTATTTT
>NA|NA|TRBJ1-1|TRBV5-4
CASSLGGTVNTEAFF
TGTGCCAGCAGCTTGGGCGGAACGGTGAACACTGAAGCTTTCTTT
>TRBD1|once|TRBJ2-3|TRBV7-9
CASSPDRSTDTQYF
TGTGCCAGCAGCCCGGACAGGAGCACAGATACGCAGTATTTT
>TRBD1|NA|TRBJ2-7|TRBV4-3
CASSQLDLQGAAYEQYF
TGCGCCAGCAGCCAACTCGACTTACAGGGGGCAGCCTACGAGCAGTACTTC
>NA|NA|TRBJ2-7|TRBV6-4
CASPRLGTIDEQYF
TGTGCCAGTCCAAGATTGGGTACTATCGACGAGCAGTACTTC
>TRBD1|NA|TRBJ2-7|TRBV18
CASSPRRQGEAYEQYF
TGTGCCAGCTCACCGCGACGACAGGGTGAAGCCTACGAGCAGTACTTC
>NA|NA|TRBJ2-3|TRBV9
CASSVLASNTDTQYF
TGTGCCAGCAGCGTACTAGCGTCAAACACAGATACGCAGTATTTT
>NA|NA|TRBJ1-1|TRBV9
CASSPRGINTEAFF
TGTGCCAGCAGCCCACGGGGGATAAACACTGAAGCTTTCTTT
>TRBD2|many|TRBJ2-7|TRBV5-4
CASSLGGRALEQYF
TGTGCCAGCAGCTTGGGCGGGAGGGCCCTCGAGCAGTACTTC
>TRBD1|NA|TRBJ1-1|TRBV19
CASSRQGNTEAFF
TGTGCCAGTAGTAGACAGGGGAACACTGAAGCTTTCTTT
>TRBD1|few|TRBJ1-3|TRBV5-1
CASSPRQGARNTIYF
TGCGCCAGCAGCCCTAGACAGGGAGCTCGGAACACCATATATTTT
>NA|few|TRBJ1-2|TRBV30
CAWRWGLGDYGYTF
TGTGCCTGGAGATGGGGACTAGGAGACTATGGCTACACCTTC
>TRBD2|NA|TRBJ2-7|TRBV29-1
CSVLLALSYEQYF
TGCAGCGTTTTACTAGCGTTATCCTACGAGCAGTACTTC
>TRBD1|once|TRBJ1-1|TRBV29-1
CSVDYPYRGLGTEAFF
TGCAGCGTTGACTACCCCTACAGGGGGTTAGGGACTGAAGCTTTCTTT
>NA|NA|TRBJ1-1|TRBV7-6
CASLGFRDWGETEAFF
TGTGCCAGCTTAGGGTTCCGGGACTGGGGGGAGACTGAAGCTTTCTTT
>TRBD1|NA|TRBJ2-7|TRBV4-2
CASSQDPGQGGYEQYF
TGTGCCAGCAGCCAAGATCCGGGACAGGGAGGCTACGAGCAGTACTTC
>NA|NA|TRBJ1-5|TRBV19
CASSISRQGFQPQHF
TGTGCCAGTAGTATATCTCGGCAGGGGTTTCAGCCCCAGCATTTT
>NA|NA|TRBJ2-3|TRBV7-2
CASRPGESTQYF
TGTGCCAGCAGACCGGGAGAAAGTACGCAGTATTTT
>NA|few|TRBJ1-2|TRBV5-1
CASSPPGSGNYGYTF
TGCGCCAGCAGCCCCCCTGGTTCAGGGAACTATGGCTACACCTTC
>NA|NA|TRBJ2-7|TRBV7-2
CASSVPGWHEQYF
TGTGCCAGCAGTGTTCCAGGGTGGCACGAGCAGTACTTC
>NA|NA|TRBJ2-7|TRBV6-1
CASSDGGGYEQYF
TGTGCCAGCAGTGACGGGGGAGGCTACGAGCAGTACTTC
>NA|few|TRBJ2-7|TRBV7-9
CASSLVGRGPHYEQYF
TGTGCCAGCAGCTTAGTTGGGCGGGGACCACACTACGAGCAGTACTTC
>TRBD1|NA|TRBJ2-1|TRBV9
CASSEGTGKFF
TGTGCCAGCAGCGAAGGGACAGGGAAGTTCTTC
>TRBD2|few|TRBJ2-5|TRBV28
CASSPPGTSGTQYF
TGTGCCAGCAGTCCCCCCGGGACTAGCGGGACCCAGTACTTC
>NA|NA|TRBJ2-1|TRBV30
CAWSVPTGFYNEQFF
TGTGCCTGGAGTGTACCCACAGGATTCTACAATGAGCAGTTCTTC
>TRBD2|NA|TRBJ2-3|TRBV5-4
CASSWGTSGRGGDTQYF
TGTGCCAGCAGCTGGGGGACTAGCGGGAGGGGGGGAGATACGCAGTATTTT
>TRBD1|NA|TRBJ2-1|TRBV5-6
CASSSGQGRGEQFF
TGTGCCAGCAGCTCGGGACAGGGGAGGGGTGAGCAGTTCTTC
>TRBD1|NA|TRBJ1-6|TRBV18
CASSPRGSGTGNSPLHF
TGTGCCAGCTCACCACGAGGTTCCGGGACAGGGAATTCACCCCTCCACTTT
>NA|NA|TRBJ2-7|TRBV10-2
CASDAGNEQYF
TGCGCCAGCGATGCGGGGAACGAGCAGTACTTC
>TRBD1|NA|TRBJ1-1|TRBV5-1
CASSGQGGTEAFF
TGCGCCAGCAGCGGGCAGGGGGGAACTGAAGCTTTCTTT
>TRBD1|few|TRBJ1-1|TRBV6-5
CASSYSEQGAGAFF
TGTGCCAGCAGTTACTCGGAACAGGGGGCAGGGGCTTTCTTT
>NA|NA|TRBJ2-3|TRBV11-2
CASSLSAGNTDTQYF
TGTGCCAGCAGCTTATCTGCCGGGAACACAGATACGCAGTATTTT
>NA|NA|TRBJ2-7|TRBV6-1
CASSEALASSYEQYF
TGTGCCAGCAGTGAGGCCCTTGCCAGCTCCTACGAGCAGTACTTC
>NA|NA|TRBJ2-7|TRBV30
CAWGASYEQYF
TGTGCCTGGGGGGCCTCCTACGAGCAGTACTTC
>TRBD2|NA|TRBJ2-1|TRBV4-1
CASSQVTASGSGDNEQFF
TGCGCCAGCAGCCAAGTAACGGCGAGCGGGAGCGGCGACAATGAGCAGTTCTTC
>NA|NA|TRBJ2-7|TRBV6-1
CASLLGYEQYF
TGTGCCAGCCTCCTAGGCTACGAGCAGTACTTC
>TRBD1|NA|TRBJ1-3|TRBV27
CASSYDRDATIYF
TGTGCCAGCAGTTATGACAGGGACGCCACCATATATTTT
>NA|NA|TRBJ2-4|TRBV11-2
CASSQGRKNIQYF
TGTGCCAGCAGCCAGGGGCGAAAAAACATTCAGTACTTC
>NA|NA|TRBJ1-3|TRBV4-1
CASSQEKGGFSGNTIYF
TGCGCCAGCAGCCAAGAAAAGGGGGGGTTCTCTGGAAACACCATATATTTT
>TRBD2|NA|TRBJ2-1|TRBV7-7
CASSLNLAGAEQFF
TGTGCTAGCAGCTTAAATCTAGCGGGAGCTGAGCAGTTCTTC
>TRBD2|NA|TRBJ2-7|TRBV5-1
CASSPMTSGRGGAIEQYF
TGCGCCAGCAGCCCGATGACTAGCGGGAGAGGGGGGGCGATCGAGCAGTACTTC
>NA|NA|TRBJ1-5|TRBV25-1
CASSSPGRINQPQHF
TGTGCCAGCAGTAGCCCAGGGAGGATCAATCAGCCCCAGCATTTT
>NA|NA|TRBJ2-3|TRBV7-2
CASSLRPGAHTQYF
TGTGCCAGCAGCTTACGGCCTGGGGCCCATACGCAGTATTTT
>TRBD2|NA|TRBJ2-7|TRBV28
CATTSGAAEQYF
TGTGCCACCACTAGCGGAGCCGCCGAGCAGTACTTC
>NA|NA|TRBJ2-7|TRBV27
CASSFSPNCEQYF
TGTGCCAGCAGTTTTTCTCCAAACTGCGAGCAGTACTTC
>NA|NA|TRBJ2-5|TRBV2
CASTQDQETQYF
TGTGCCAGCACCCAGGACCAAGAGACCCAGTACTTC
>TRBD1|NA|TRBJ1-4|TRBV7-9
CASSPPQGAGEKLFF
TGTGCCAGCAGCCCCCCACAGGGGGCAGGTGAAAAACTGTTTTTT
>NA|NA|TRBJ1-1|TRBV6-5
CASSYSRGNTEAFF
TGTGCCAGCAGTTACTCGAGAGGGAACACTGAAGCTTTCTTT
>TRBD2|NA|TRBJ2-3|TRBV11-2
CASSLTSGRGVTDTQYF
TGTGCCAGCAGCTTGACTAGCGGGAGAGGGGTCACAGATACGCAGTATTTT